A selection of T cell receptor beta chains follows, all from one sample in a study of vaccination and CD4 T cells after COVID-19. These receptors are not linked to any known antigen. TCRdb recomputed calls from the PCR reads with MiXCR, one row per CDR3 protein. This repertoire shows roughly 4,000 distinct CDR3 sequences, less than 50% found once; its top ten account for roughly 20%. Sequences were obtained from CD4+ T cells from blood, cultured in vitro. These receptors were collected from a human donor who had recovered from COVID-19. Both conserved end residues are part of each CDR3. The order of the fields is J gene, V gene, CDR3 protein.

J: TRBJ1-1; V: TRBV7-2; CDR3: CASSFWTRTEAFF
J: TRBJ1-1; V: TRBV12-3/TRBV12-4; CDR3: CASSLSGRGDTEAFF
J: TRBJ2-5; V: TRBV30; CDR3: CAWSIHPGTQYF
J: TRBJ2-7; V: TRBV19; CDR3: CASSPTPDSYEQYF
J: TRBJ2-5; V: TRBV5-6; CDR3: CASSSRGPGTQYF
J: TRBJ2-2; V: TRBV6-1; CDR3: CASREWGTGELFF
J: TRBJ2-7; V: TRBV6-1; CDR3: CASSGQGRSEQYF
J: TRBJ2-7; V: TRBV27; CDR3: CASSPRTEAYEQYF
J: TRBJ1-2; V: TRBV20-1; CDR3: CSARTPGYNYGYTF
J: TRBJ1-2; V: TRBV11-2; CDR3: CASSLAGTDLGYTF
J: TRBJ1-2; V: TRBV11-2; CDR3: CASSLVPRGTDYGYTF
J: TRBJ2-3; V: TRBV15; CDR3: CATSRDRAGGTSTDTQYF
J: TRBJ1-5; V: TRBV4-1; CDR3: CASSQAAVSNQPQHF
J: TRBJ2-3; V: TRBV24-1; CDR3: CATSERTTSLSTDTQYF
J: TRBJ2-1; V: TRBV5-5; CDR3: CASSLSWNEQFF
J: TRBJ2-7; V: TRBV2; CDR3: CASSETSGGVPEQYF
J: TRBJ2-5; V: TRBV4-1; CDR3: CASSQEETQYF
J: TRBJ2-5; V: TRBV5-1; CDR3: CASSLTFGRVGQETQYF
J: TRBJ1-2; V: TRBV30; CDR3: CAWSVGPFRAANYGYTF
J: TRBJ2-1; V: TRBV30; CDR3: CAWRRYNEQFF
J: TRBJ1-2; V: TRBV7-2; CDR3: CASSHVPGGHELNYGYTF
J: TRBJ2-2; V: TRBV4-2; CDR3: CASSRSLRESTGELFF
J: TRBJ1-3; V: TRBV23-1; CDR3: CASGDSALSGNTIYF
J: TRBJ1-4; V: TRBV6-1; CDR3: CASSGGDVNEKLFF
J: TRBJ2-1; V: TRBV6-1; CDR3: CASSPTSFEQFF
J: TRBJ2-2; V: TRBV5-1; CDR3: CASSLVWDNTGELFF
J: TRBJ2-7; V: TRBV27; CDR3: CASSPRVGYEQYF
J: TRBJ1-2; V: TRBV15; CDR3: CATSRDSTAYGYTF
J: TRBJ1-2; V: TRBV6-1; CDR3: CASSEQPGTGGYTF
J: TRBJ2-7; V: TRBV7-2; CDR3: CASSLNYEQYF
J: TRBJ1-1; V: TRBV10-3; CDR3: CAIRMTVGQNTEAFF
J: TRBJ2-5; V: TRBV10-3; CDR3: CAISELAGETQYF
J: TRBJ2-7; V: TRBV18; CDR3: CASSGNLFYEQYF
J: TRBJ2-3; V: TRBV20-1; CDR3: CSARVARFGTDTQYF
J: TRBJ2-2; V: TRBV6-5; CDR3: CASSYLVGSNTGELFF
J: TRBJ1-2; V: TRBV20-1; CDR3: CSASSGRYTF
J: TRBJ2-2; V: TRBV27; CDR3: CASSFYSGTDGELFF
J: TRBJ1-1; V: TRBV6-2/TRBV6-3; CDR3: CASSNGVTEAFF
J: TRBJ1-4; V: TRBV28; CDR3: CASTGQGGAFNEKLFF